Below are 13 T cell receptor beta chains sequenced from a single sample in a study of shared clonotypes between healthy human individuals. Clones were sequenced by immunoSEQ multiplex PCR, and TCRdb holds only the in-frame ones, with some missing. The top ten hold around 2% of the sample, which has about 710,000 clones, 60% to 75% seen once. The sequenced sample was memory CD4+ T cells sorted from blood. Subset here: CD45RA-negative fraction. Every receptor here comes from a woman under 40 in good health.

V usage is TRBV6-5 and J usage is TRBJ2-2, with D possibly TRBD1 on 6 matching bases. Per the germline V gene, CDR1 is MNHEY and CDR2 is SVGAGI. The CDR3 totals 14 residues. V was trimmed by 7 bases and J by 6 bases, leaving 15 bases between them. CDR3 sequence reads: CASTPRGRAGELFF. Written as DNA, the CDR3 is TGTGCCAGCACCCCCAGGGGTAGGGCCGGGGAGCTGTTTTTT.

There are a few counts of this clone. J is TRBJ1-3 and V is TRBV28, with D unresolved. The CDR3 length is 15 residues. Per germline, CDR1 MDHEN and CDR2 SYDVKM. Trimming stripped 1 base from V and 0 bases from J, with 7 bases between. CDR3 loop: CASSLLVNSGNTIYF. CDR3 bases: TGTGCCAGCAGTTTATTAGTCAACTCTGGAAACACCATATATTTT.

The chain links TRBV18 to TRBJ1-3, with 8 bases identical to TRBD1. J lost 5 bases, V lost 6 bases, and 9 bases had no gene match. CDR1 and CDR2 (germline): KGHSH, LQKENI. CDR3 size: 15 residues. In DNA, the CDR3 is TGTGCCAGCTCCCCCGACAGGGGAGGAAGAAACACCATATATTTT. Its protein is CASSPDRGGRNTIYF.

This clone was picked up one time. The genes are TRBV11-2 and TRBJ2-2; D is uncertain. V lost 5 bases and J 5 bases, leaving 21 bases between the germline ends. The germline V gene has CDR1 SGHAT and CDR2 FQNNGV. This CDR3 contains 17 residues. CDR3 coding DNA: TGTGCCAGCAGCCCACTGCGTGGCCAGATGGGGACCGGGGAGCTGTTTTTT. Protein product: CASSPLRGQMGTGELFF.

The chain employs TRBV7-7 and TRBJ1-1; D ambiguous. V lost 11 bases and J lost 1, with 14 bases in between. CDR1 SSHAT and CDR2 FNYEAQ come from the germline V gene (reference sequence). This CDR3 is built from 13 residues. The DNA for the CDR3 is TGTGCCTGCCGCAGGCTCACGAACACTGAAGCTTTCTTT. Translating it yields CACRRLTNTEAFF.

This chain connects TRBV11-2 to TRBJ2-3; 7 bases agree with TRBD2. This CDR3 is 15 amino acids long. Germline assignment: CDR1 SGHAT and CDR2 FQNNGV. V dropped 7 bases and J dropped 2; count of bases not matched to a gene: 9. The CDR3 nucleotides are TGTGCCAGCACCCCCCCGGGACTACCCACAGATACGCAGTATTTT. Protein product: CASTPPGLPTDTQYF.

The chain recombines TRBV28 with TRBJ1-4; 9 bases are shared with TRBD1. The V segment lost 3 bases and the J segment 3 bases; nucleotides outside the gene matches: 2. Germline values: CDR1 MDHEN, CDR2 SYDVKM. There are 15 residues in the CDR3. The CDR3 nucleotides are TGTGCCAGCAGTTTCGGGACAGGGCCTAATGAAAAACTGTTTTTT. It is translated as CASSFGTGPNEKLFF.

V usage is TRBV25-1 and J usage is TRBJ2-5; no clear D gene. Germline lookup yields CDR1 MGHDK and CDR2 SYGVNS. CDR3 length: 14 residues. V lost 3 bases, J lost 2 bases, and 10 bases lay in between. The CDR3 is CASSEQDAQETQYF. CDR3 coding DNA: TGTGCCAGCAGTGAGCAGGACGCTCAAGAGACCCAGTACTTC.

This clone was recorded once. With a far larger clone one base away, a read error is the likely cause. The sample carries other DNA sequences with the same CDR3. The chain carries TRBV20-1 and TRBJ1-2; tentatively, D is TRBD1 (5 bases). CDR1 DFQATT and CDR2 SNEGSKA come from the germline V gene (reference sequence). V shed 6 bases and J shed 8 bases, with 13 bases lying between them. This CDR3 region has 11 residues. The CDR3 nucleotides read TGCAGTGCCCAGCGGGGGGTAGGCTACACCTTC. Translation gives CSAQRGVGYTF.

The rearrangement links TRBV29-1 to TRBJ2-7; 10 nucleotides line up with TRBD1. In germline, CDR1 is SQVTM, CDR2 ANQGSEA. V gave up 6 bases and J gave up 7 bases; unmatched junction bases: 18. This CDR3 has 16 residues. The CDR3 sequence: CSVVSGGTGASGEQYF. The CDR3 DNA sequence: TGCAGCGTCGTCTCAGGGGGGACAGGGGCCTCGGGGGAGCAGTACTTC.

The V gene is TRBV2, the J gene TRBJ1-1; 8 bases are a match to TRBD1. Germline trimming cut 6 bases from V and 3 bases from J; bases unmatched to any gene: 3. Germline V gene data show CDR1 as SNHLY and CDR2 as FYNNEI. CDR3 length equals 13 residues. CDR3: CASSTTGDTEAFF. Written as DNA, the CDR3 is TGTGCCAGCAGCACGACAGGGGACACTGAAGCTTTCTTT.

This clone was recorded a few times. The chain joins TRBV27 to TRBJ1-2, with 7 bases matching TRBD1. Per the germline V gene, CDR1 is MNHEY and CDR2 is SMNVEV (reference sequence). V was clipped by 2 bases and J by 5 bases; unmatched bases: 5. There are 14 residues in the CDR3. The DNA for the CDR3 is TGTGCCAGCAGTTTAGCAGGGGGAGTTTATGGCTACACCTTC. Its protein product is CASSLAGGVYGYTF.

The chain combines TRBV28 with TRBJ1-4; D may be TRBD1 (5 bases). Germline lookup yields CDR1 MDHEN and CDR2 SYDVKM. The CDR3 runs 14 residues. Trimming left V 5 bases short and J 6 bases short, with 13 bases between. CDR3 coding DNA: TGTGCCAGCAGTCCCGGGGCTGGGGATGAAAAACTGTTTTTT. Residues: CASSPGAGDEKLFF.